This entry lists 31 T cell receptor beta chains sequenced from one sample in a study of Graves' ophthalmopathy and Graves' hyperthyroidism. Amplification from RNA transcripts yielded the TCR beta CDR3 regions. RT-PCR with HTBI primers came first, then second-round multiplex PCR. In TCRdb, the multiplex PCR reads were re-called with MiXCR into one record per CDR3 protein. The sample shows hundreds of thousands of distinct CDR3 sequences, about 38% of them seen only once. The specimen sequenced was peripheral blood. The receptors stem from an adult man with Graves' ophthalmopathy.

This clonotype was counted many times. The V and J genes are TRBV14 and TRBJ1-2; no definite D call. V gave up 4 bases and J gave up 6 bases, with 15 bases separating them. In germline, CDR1 is SGHDN, CDR2 FVKESK. The CDR3 is 14 residues long. The CDR3 DNA follows: TGTGCCAGCAGCCCCTCGGGGTGGACGAATGGCTACACCTTC. Translation: CASSPSGWTNGYTF.

The table lists this clonotype with a few counts. At one end the junction does not follow the germline gene, possibly because of a read error. V and J are TRBV10-3 and TRBJ2-5; 12 positions agree with TRBD1. This CDR3 has 15 residues. Germline V gene sequence: CDR1 ENHRY, CDR2 SYGVKD. The chain's CDR3 is CASSYLGQGAETQYF. The CDR3 nucleotides read TGTGCCAGCAGTTATCTGGGACAGGGGGCAGAGACCCAGTACTTC.

This chain joins TRBV2 and TRBJ2-2; D is uncertain. The CDR3 extends over 14 amino acids. Trimming took off 0 bases at V and 1 base at J, with 3 bases between the two ends. Germline V CDR1 and CDR2: SNHLY, FYNNEI. CDR3 bases: TGTGCCAGCAGTGAAGCGCGGAACACCGGGGAGCTGTTTTTT. Amino acids: CASSEARNTGELFF.

The rearrangement links TRBV7-2 to TRBJ2-7, with 7 bases lining up with TRBD2. Germline-derived CDR1 and CDR2 are SGHTA and FQGNSA. The CDR3 runs 15 residues. V lost 5 bases and J lost 1; bases outside the gene matches: 8. The CDR3 sequence: CASSRTSFTSYEQYF. The CDR3 bases are TGTGCCAGCAGCCGGACTAGTTTTACTTCCTACGAGCAGTACTTC.

V gene TRBV29-1 combines with J gene TRBJ1-6, with D uncertain. There are 9 residues in the CDR3. V gave up 6 bases and J gave up 10 bases, with 4 bases separating them. The germline gives CDR1 SQVTM, CDR2 ANQGSEA. As DNA, the CDR3 is TGCAGCGTAGAATCACCCCTCCACTTT. Amino acid sequence: CSVESPLHF. The full variable domain, rest sourced from reference TRBV29-1 and TRBJ1-6, is SAVISQKPSRDICQRGTSLTIQCQVDSQVTMMFWYRQQPGQSLTLIATANQGSEATYESGFVIDKFPISRPNLTFSTLTVSNMSPEDSSIYLCSVESPLHFGNGTRLTVT.

At least ten counts were recorded for this clonotype. The CDR3 is CASSSPGLTNTEAFF. In DNA form, the CDR3 reads TGTGCCAGCAGCTCACCCGGACTTACGAACACTGAAGCTTTCTTT. V is TRBV7-2 and J is TRBJ1-1; the D is unclear. Per germline, CDR1 SGHTA and CDR2 FQGNSA. V was clipped by 4 bases and J by 1 base, with 13 bases between them. The CDR3 loop spans 15 amino acids. Complete variable domain (other parts from reference TRBV7-2 and TRBJ1-1): GAGVSQSPSNKVTEKGKDVELRCDPISGHTALYWYRQSLGQGLEFLIYFQGNSAPDKSGLPSDRFSAERTGGSVSTLTIQRTQQEDSAVYLCASSSPGLTNTEAFFGQGTRLTVV.

For this clonotype: This may be a read error, as it is one base from a much larger clone. Without the conserved terminal phenylalanine or tryptophan, this CDR3 likely stems from a read error. This chain links TRBV20-1 with TRBJ2-5; D may be TRBD2 (5 bases). Trimming took 6 bases from V and 7 from J, leaving 12 bases between them. The CDR3 consists of 11 residues. The germline V gene encodes CDR1 DFQATT and CDR2 SNEGSKA (reference sequence). The CDR3 sequence is CSADARGTQYL. CDR3 in DNA: TGCAGTGCCGATGCCCGGGGGACCCAGTACCTC.

The CDR3 loop is CASSLGVGLIGAEAFF. The CDR3 DNA reads as TGTGCCAGCAGCTTAGGGGTGGGACTAATAGGCGCTGAAGCTTTCTTT. The chain carries TRBV7-9 and TRBJ1-1; maybe TRBD1 (5 bases). The CDR3 is 16 residues long. Trimming took 1 base from V and 6 from J, leaving 18 bases between them. In germline, CDR1 is SEHNR, CDR2 FQNEAQ (reference sequence).

This clonotype has just a few counts. The chain has TRBV7-3 and TRBJ2-7, with TRBD1 identical over 9 bases. This CDR3 comprises 15 residues. Trimming took 5 bases from V and 6 from J; bases not matched to a gene: 11. The germline V gene has CDR1 SGHTA and CDR2 FQGTGA. For the CDR3, the DNA is TGTGCCAGCAGCCCATGGGACAGGGTTAATGGCGAGCAGTACTTC. Residues: CASSPWDRVNGEQYF.

The CDR3 is CASSLKPGQAYEQYF. DNA for the CDR3: TGTGCCAGCAGTTTAAAGCCCGGACAGGCTTACGAGCAGTACTTC. The V call is TRBV25-1, the J call TRBJ2-7; 7 bases are a match to TRBD1. Losses at the gene ends were 5 bases for V and 4 bases for J; bases not matched to a gene: 11. The germline gives CDR1 MGHDK, CDR2 SYGVNS. The CDR3 is made up of 15 amino acids.

This clonotype was counted a few times. The V call is TRBV9, the J call TRBJ1-5, with 7 bases lining up with TRBD1. This CDR3 is built from 16 residues. Germline-derived CDR1 and CDR2 are SGDLS and YYNGEE. The J segment lost 4 bases and the V segment lost 3 bases, leaving 10 bases of the junction unmatched. In nucleotides, the CDR3 is TGTGCCAGCAGCGCCGGGCCAGGGGGATCTAATCAGCCCCAGCATTTT. It encodes CASSAGPGGSNQPQHF.

Many counts were recorded for this clonotype. The rearrangement links TRBV6-1 to TRBJ1-6; 8 positions match TRBD1. CDR1 and CDR2 (germline): MNHNS, SASEGT. V dropped 8 bases and J dropped 9; count of bases not matched to a gene: 9. The CDR3 totals 14 residues. The CDR3 loop reads CASALDRESSPLHF. CDR3 DNA sequence: TGTGCCAGCGCTCTGGACAGGGAAAGTTCACCCCTCCACTTT.

The sample holds a few counts of this clonotype. The chain couples TRBV5-4 to TRBJ1-3; 7 nucleotides line up with TRBD1. V shed 4 bases, J shed 6 bases, and the junction held 22 bases outside the gene matches. This CDR3 comprises 19 residues. The V gene's germline CDR1 is SGHNT and CDR2 YYREEE (reference sequence). The CDR3, as DNA: TGTGCCAGCAGCCGAGACGGGCCACCTTGGGGGACAGCCACAAACACCATATATTTT. This sequence encodes CASSRDGPPWGTATNTIYF.

The gene calls are TRBV7-6 and TRBJ1-2; D not resolved. The germline V gene encodes CDR1 SGHVS and CDR2 FNYEAQ. V lost 5 bases, J lost 6 bases, and 16 bases lay in between. The CDR3 sequence is 14 residues long. CDR3 DNA sequence: TGTGCCAGCAGCCAACTCCCAGTGCTGGATGGCTACACCTTC. Translating it yields CASSQLPVLDGYTF.

As regards this clonotype: Given a much more abundant clone one base away, this may be a read error. This sequence joins TRBV20-1 and TRBJ2-2; 7 bases are a match to TRBD2. The CDR3 runs to 12 residues. Germline V lookup: CDR1 DFQATT, CDR2 SNEGSKA (reference sequence). The CDR3 DNA reads as TGCTGTGCTGCTCTACTAGCGGGGGAGCTGTTTTTT. Amino acids: CCAALLAGELFF.

This clonotype was found many times. The V gene is TRBV13, the J gene TRBJ1-2, with D possibly being TRBD1 (6 bases). CDR1 PRHDT and CDR2 FYEKMQ come from the germline V gene (reference sequence). This CDR3 has 13 residues. Deletions cut 2 bases from V and 7 bases from J, with 11 bases between. CDR3 protein: CASSLLGGSGYTF. For the CDR3, the DNA is TGTGCCAGCAGCTTATTGGGGGGCTCTGGCTACACCTTC.

This clonotype was observed at least ten times. The chain links TRBV25-1 to TRBJ2-5; 7 nucleotides line up with TRBD1. This CDR3 region has 16 residues. V shed 2 bases, J shed 1 base, and the junction held 7 bases outside the gene matches. Germline CDR1 is MGHDK and CDR2 is SYGVNS. CDR3 in amino acids: CASSEGQGVFQETQYF. The CDR3, as DNA: TGTGCCAGCAGTGAAGGCCAGGGGGTATTCCAAGAGACCCAGTACTTC.

There are many counts of this clonotype. The rearrangement joins TRBV2 to TRBJ2-2, with D perhaps matching TRBD1 or TRBD2 (6 bases each). The CDR3 is 15 residues long. V was pared by 6 bases and J by 7 bases, with 18 bases between. CDR1 and CDR2 from the germline V gene are SNHLY and FYNNEI. The DNA of the CDR3 is TGTGCCAGCAGCGCCCAATGGGGGGCGAACGGGGAGCTGTTTTTT. Translating gives CASSAQWGANGELFF.

Comment on this clonotype: This may arise from a read error, as a much more abundant clone is one base away. The chain links TRBV7-3 to TRBJ1-1; the D is unclear. CDR1 is SGHTA, CDR2 FQGTGA, per germline. The CDR3 covers 12 residues. Here the CDR3 DNA reads TGTGCCAGCAGCTTAGGGTTATCTGAAACTTTCTTT. Translating it yields CASSLGLSETFF.

The chain links TRBV12-3 or TRBV12-4 to TRBJ2-5; D might be TRBD2 (6 bases). This CDR3 is built from 13 residues. Trimming stripped 10 bases from V and 5 bases from J, with 17 bases between. The CDR3 here is CATTKRVTETQYF. The DNA for the CDR3 is TGTGCCACTACGAAGCGGGTTACGGAGACCCAGTACTTC.

This clonotype was found many times. The chain is built from TRBV10-2 and TRBJ1-2; D call uncertain. Deletions cut 3 bases from V and 8 bases from J, with 10 bases between. The CDR3 contains 12 residues. Germline CDR1 reads WSHSY; CDR2 reads SAAADI. CDR3 in amino acids: CASSEVAEGYTF. DNA for the CDR3: TGCGCCAGCAGTGAAGTGGCGGAAGGCTACACCTTC.

About this clonotype itself: This is likely a read error, given that the CDR3 carries no conserved phenylalanine or tryptophan at its end. The rearrangement joins TRBV5-1 to TRBJ1-1; D is possibly TRBD1 (5 bases). The CDR3 is 15 amino acids. CDR1 is SGHRS, CDR2 YFSETQ, per germline. V lost 3 bases and J 5 bases, leaving 17 bases between the germline ends. CDR3 in DNA: TGCGCCAGCAGCTCTCTAGGAGGTCCAGGGACTGAAGCTTTCCTT. Translation: CASSSLGGPGTEAFL.

This clonotype was seen repeatedly, ten times or more. The rearrangement joins TRBV12-3 or TRBV12-4 to TRBJ1-1; no definite D call. Trimming left V 3 bases short and J 1 base short, with 6 bases between. This CDR3 comprises 13 residues. The chain's CDR3 is CASSFARNTEAFF. The CDR3 coding sequence is TGTGCCAGCAGTTTTGCGAGGAACACTGAAGCTTTCTTT.

This clonotype was observed once. The chain couples TRBV19 to TRBJ1-2; D not resolved. The CDR3 has 10 amino acids. Germline assignment: CDR1 LNHDA and CDR2 SQIVND (reference sequence). Trimming took 3 bases from V and 7 from J, leaving 3 bases between them. This CDR3 reads CASSIFGYTF. CDR3 DNA: TGTGCCAGTAGTATTTTTGGCTACACCTTC.

The chain combines TRBV5-1 with TRBJ1-6; D ambiguous. The CDR3 extends over 15 amino acids. V was cut by 4 bases and J by 14 bases, with 22 bases left in between. Germline assignment: CDR1 SGHRS and CDR2 YFSETQ. CDR3 nucleotide sequence: TGCGCCAGCAGCCTGGACGCCTGGAGCGGGGATTCCCTCCACTTT. This sequence encodes CASSLDAWSGDSLHF. Based on the CDR3 plus reference TRBV5-1 and TRBJ1-6, the full variable domain is KAGVTQTPRYLIKTRGQQVTLSCSPISGHRSVSWYQQTPGQGLQFLFEYFSETQRNKGNFPGRFSGRQFSNSRSEMNVSTLELGDSALYLCASSLDAWSGDSLHFGNGTRLTVT.

This clonotype was observed a handful of times. The chain links TRBV29-1 to TRBJ2-5; D is possibly TRBD2 (6 bases). The germline V gene encodes CDR1 SQVTM and CDR2 ANQGSEA. Trimming removed 3 bases at V and 5 bases at J, with 16 bases between. This CDR3 comprises 14 residues. CDR3 sequence reads: CSVEDLGAGETQYF. In DNA form, the CDR3 reads TGCAGCGTTGAGGACCTGGGAGCGGGTGAGACCCAGTACTTC.

This clonotype was detected only once. The chain uses TRBV7-2 and TRBJ2-2; maybe TRBD2 (6 bases). This CDR3 comprises 15 residues. Germline CDR1 and CDR2: SGHTA and FQGNSA. Trimming removed 5 bases at V and 4 bases at J, with 14 bases between. This CDR3 is CASSPRLGGTGELFF. DNA of the CDR3: TGTGCCAGCAGCCCTCGATTGGGGGGCACCGGGGAGCTGTTTTTT.

The chain carries TRBV7-9 and TRBJ2-7; D gene uncertain. There are 16 residues in the CDR3. Per the germline V gene, CDR1 is SEHNR and CDR2 is FQNEAQ (reference sequence). Trimming cost V 4 bases and J 5 bases, with 21 bases left between them. CDR3 loop: CASSSPGQLGHDEQYF. The CDR3 bases are TGTGCCAGCAGCTCACCGGGTCAGCTGGGTCACGACGAGCAGTACTTC.

This clonotype came up once. J is TRBJ1-3 and V is TRBV24-1, with 8 bases matching TRBD1. Germline assignment: CDR1 KGHDR and CDR2 SFDVKD. There are 16 residues in the CDR3. With V trimmed by 4 bases and J by 1 base, 5 bases remained unmatched. Written as DNA, the CDR3 is TGTGCCACCAGTGACAAAAGACAGGGGTCTGGAAACACCATATATTTT. It codes for CATSDKRQGSGNTIYF.

This clonotype was recorded at least ten times. The chain couples TRBV20-1 to TRBJ1-2, with D unresolved. CDR3 length: 13 residues. CDR1 is DFQATT and CDR2 is SNEGSKA in the germline V gene (reference sequence). V was shortened by 0 bases and J by 2 bases, with 7 bases between the two germline ends. The CDR3 DNA sequence: TGCAGTGCTAGAGAGATAACCAACTATGGCTACACCTTC. Protein product: CSAREITNYGYTF.

V and J are TRBV7-2 and TRBJ2-5; 15 bases match TRBD2. V was pared by 3 bases and J by 4 bases, with 6 bases of the junction left unmatched. In germline, CDR1 is SGHTA, CDR2 FQGNSA. This CDR3 contains 17 residues. CDR3 nucleotide sequence: TGTGCCAGCAGCTTGGCGGGACTAGCGGGAGGCTTAGAGACCCAGTACTTC. Translating gives CASSLAGLAGGLETQYF.